These 25 T cell receptor beta chains originate from one sample sequenced in a study of lymphopenia after photon versus proton radiotherapy. The repertoire was sequenced with immunoSEQ multiplex PCR; TCRdb's copy has only in-frame clones and lacks some. The sample yields about 39,000 clones, 80% to 95% seen once. Source: peripheral blood, taken from a patient treated with photon-based radiotherapy. These receptors were collected from a man in his fifties or sixties with cholangiocarcinoma.

The chain combines TRBV10-1 with TRBJ2-5, with D perhaps TRBD2 (6 bases). With 3 bases removed from V and 7 bases from J, the gap between germline ends came to 15 bases. This CDR3 has 14 residues. Germline V gene lookup returns CDR1 WNHNN and CDR2 SYGVQD (reference sequence). The CDR3 DNA reads TGCGCCAGCAGTGAAGGAGGGACCCGGGGGACCCAGTACTTC. Protein product: CASSEGGTRGTQYF.

The CDR3 loop is CASSQFGTSGSQETQYF. The CDR3 region has the DNA TGTGCCAGCAGCCAATTCGGGACTAGCGGGAGCCAAGAGACCCAGTACTTC. The chain combines TRBV4-2 with TRBJ2-5; TRBD2 matches 14 bases. This CDR3 region has 17 residues. After removal of 2 bases from V and 1 base from J, the junction contained 3 bases not matched to a gene. Germline V lookup: CDR1 LGHNA, CDR2 YNFKEQ.

This rearrangement joins TRBV2 to TRBJ2-7; no clear D gene. V shed 3 bases and J shed 4 bases, with 13 bases lying between them. Germline CDR1 SNHLY, CDR2 FYNNEI. The length of the CDR3 is 14 residues. This chain's CDR3 is CASSEFRSRYEQYF. In DNA form, the CDR3 reads TGTGCCAGCAGTGAGTTCAGATCCCGGTACGAGCAGTACTTC.

CDR3 region: CASSLVTGLEKLFF. Written as DNA, the CDR3 is TGTGCCAGCAGCTTGGTGACAGGACTTGAAAAACTGTTTTTT. The chain couples TRBV7-9 to TRBJ1-4, with D maybe TRBD1 (6 bases). This CDR3 comprises 14 residues. V was shortened by 3 bases and J by 7 bases, with 12 bases between the two germline ends. Looked up from germline, CDR1 is SEHNR and CDR2 is FQNEAQ (reference sequence).

The chain is built from TRBV6-1 and TRBJ2-2, with no clear D. This CDR3 spans 13 amino acids. V lost 2 bases and J lost 3, with 4 bases in between. The V gene's germline CDR1 is MNHNS and CDR2 SASEGT. CDR3 loop: CASSEQDTGELFF. In DNA form, the CDR3 reads TGTGCCAGCAGTGAACAGGACACCGGGGAGCTGTTTTTT.

J is TRBJ2-7 and V is TRBV2; D is possibly TRBD1 or TRBD2 (5 bases each). Germline-derived CDR1 and CDR2 are SNHLY and FYNNEI. Trimming left V 6 bases short and J 6 bases short, with 24 bases between. The CDR3 is 16 amino acids. CDR3: CASSDGSGTAPREQYF. The CDR3, as DNA: TGTGCCAGCAGCGACGGCTCCGGGACGGCTCCGCGCGAGCAGTACTTC.

This chain uses TRBV19 with TRBJ2-3; 9 bases fit TRBD1. The CDR3 is 16 amino acids. The trim removed 5 bases at V and 6 bases at J, leaving 12 bases unmatched. In germline, CDR1 is LNHDA, CDR2 SQIVND (reference sequence). As DNA, the CDR3 is TGTGCCAGTAGTGCCGACCGGGACAGGGTTTCCGATACGCAGTATTTT. This translates into CASSADRDRVSDTQYF.

This sequence joins TRBV6-9 and TRBJ1-5, with no clear D. The CDR3 spans 18 residues. From germline, CDR1 is MNHGY and CDR2 SVAAGI. V was pared by 0 bases and J by 0 bases, with 15 bases between. This CDR3 reads CASSYSTLILYSNQPQHF. CDR3 nucleotides: TGTGCCAGCAGTTATTCGACTCTTATCCTTTATAGCAATCAGCCCCAGCATTTT.

The genes are TRBV11-2 and TRBJ2-1, with D possibly TRBD2 on 5 matching bases. The CDR3 has 14 amino acids. The germline V gene has CDR1 SGHAT and CDR2 FQNNGV. Trimming took 7 bases from V and 3 from J, leaving 13 bases between them. This CDR3 reads CASTPGGGYNEQFF. DNA for the CDR3: TGTGCCAGCACTCCAGGCGGAGGCTACAATGAGCAGTTCTTC.

This clone showed up just once. V usage is TRBV5-1 and J usage is TRBJ1-4, with a weak D call TRBD1 (6 bases). The CDR3 consists of 15 residues. Germline values: CDR1 SGHRS, CDR2 YFSETQ. V lost 1 base, J lost 4 bases, and 11 bases lay in between. CDR3 in DNA: TGCGCCAGCAGCTTGACGCAGGGGAATAATGAAAAACTGTTTTTT. Translation: CASSLTQGNNEKLFF.

Concerning this clone itself: The junction differs from germline at one of its ends, possibly a read error. This chain uses TRBV2 with TRBJ2-7, with 10 bases identical to TRBD1. The CDR3 consists of 16 residues. Per germline, CDR1 SNHLY and CDR2 FYNNEI. The CDR3 sequence: CAGSPASRQGADEQYF. CDR3 bases: TGTGCCGGCAGTCCCGCGTCGCGACAGGGGGCTGACGAGCAGTACTTC.

The chain combines TRBV29-1 with TRBJ2-7; no definite D call. Germline lookup yields CDR1 SQVTM and CDR2 ANQGSEA. Deletions cut 6 bases from V and 0 bases from J, with 12 bases between. The CDR3 length is 13 residues. CDR3 DNA: TGCAGCGTCCCCTCAGAAGACTCCTACGAGCAGTACTTC. Encoded protein: CSVPSEDSYEQYF.

The J gene is TRBJ2-5, the V gene TRBV7-6, with 13 bases matching TRBD2. CDR3 size: 16 residues. CDR1 is SGHVS and CDR2 is FNYEAQ in the germline V gene. The V segment lost 5 bases and the J segment 2 bases; nucleotides outside the gene matches: 5. CDR3 in DNA: TGTGCCAGCAGCAAAGGGACTAGCGGGGAACAAGAGACCCAGTACTTC. Its protein is CASSKGTSGEQETQYF.

In the case of this clone: This specimen includes other DNA sequences encoding the same CDR3. V and J are TRBV27 and TRBJ2-7; D is unclear. Trimming took 2 bases from V and 1 from J, leaving 6 bases between them. Germline CDR1 is MNHEY and CDR2 is SMNVEV (reference sequence). The CDR3 length is 13 residues. The chain's CDR3 is CASSLSRSYEQYF. CDR3 bases: TGTGCCAGCAGTTTAAGCAGATCCTACGAGCAGTACTTC.

The chain links TRBV6-5 to TRBJ2-5; 7 bases fit TRBD2. V gave up 5 bases and J gave up 7 bases; unmatched junction bases: 7. The CDR3 totals 13 residues. The germline gives CDR1 MNHEY, CDR2 SVGAGI. The CDR3 coding sequence is TGTGCCAGCAGTCGAGGGAGGGGAGGGACCCAGTACTTC. The encoded protein is CASSRGRGGTQYF.

This clone occurred a few times. V and J are TRBV5-1 and TRBJ1-2; a possible D gene is TRBD1 (5 bases). This CDR3 contains 13 residues. Germline CDR1 SGHRS, CDR2 YFSETQ. Trimming stripped 1 base from V and 6 bases from J, with 10 bases between. This chain's CDR3 is CASSLTGFDGYTF. The CDR3 region has the DNA TGCGCCAGCAGCTTGACAGGCTTCGATGGCTACACCTTC.

The CDR3 DNA reads as TGTGCCAGCAGCTTAGAATCGGGGATATTCCCAGATACGCAGTATTTT. It is translated as CASSLESGIFPDTQYF. The rearrangement links TRBV7-2 to TRBJ2-3; D perhaps matches TRBD2 (5 bases). The CDR3 covers 16 residues. In germline, CDR1 is SGHTA, CDR2 FQGNSA. Trimming left V 1 base short and J 4 bases short, with 15 bases between.

The chain carries TRBV2 and TRBJ1-5, with no clear D. CDR1 is SNHLY and CDR2 is FYNNEI in the germline V gene. The CDR3 has 16 residues. Trimming stripped 6 bases from V and 6 bases from J, with 21 bases between. The CDR3 DNA follows: TGTGCCAGCAGCGAGAATTTGGTTAGTGCGGGTCAGCCCCAGCATTTT. It codes for CASSENLVSAGQPQHF.

This chain links TRBV19 with TRBJ2-1, with D uncertain. CDR1 is LNHDA, CDR2 SQIVND, per germline (reference sequence). The V and J ends lost 3 bases and 0 bases respectively, with 12 bases between them. The CDR3 consists of 16 residues. CDR3 amino acids: CASSIDSPSSYNEQFF. The CDR3 bases are TGTGCCAGTAGTATTGATAGCCCAAGCTCCTACAATGAGCAGTTCTTC.

The chain is built from TRBV27 and TRBJ2-3; 7 bases line up with TRBD2. Germline CDR1 MNHEY, CDR2 SMNVEV (reference sequence). The CDR3 contains 13 residues. V dropped 7 bases and J dropped 4; count of bases not matched to a gene: 5. This CDR3 is CASTPTSSDTQYF. The DNA of the CDR3 is TGTGCCAGCACGCCGACTAGCTCAGATACGCAGTATTTT.

The rearrangement links TRBV6-5 to TRBJ2-7, with TRBD1 matching 9 bases. V was clipped by 6 bases and J by 4 bases; unmatched bases: 10. The V gene's germline CDR1 is MNHEY and CDR2 SVGAGI. This CDR3 is 15 amino acids long. The CDR3 loop is CASSLGGQGQYEQYF. CDR3 coding DNA: TGTGCCAGCAGCCTGGGGGGACAGGGACAGTACGAGCAGTACTTC.

This sequence joins TRBV7-9 and TRBJ2-2, with D possibly matching TRBD2 (6 bases). The CDR3 covers 16 residues. Germline V gives CDR1 SEHNR, CDR2 FQNEAQ (reference sequence). The V gene lost 5 bases and the J gene lost 5 bases, with 18 bases spanning the gap. The CDR3 DNA sequence: TGTGCCAGCAGCCTTTTATCGGGAGTAGAAACCGGGGAGCTGTTTTTT. Its protein is CASSLLSGVETGELFF.

This chain connects TRBV14 to TRBJ2-5; D is unresolved. The germline V gene encodes CDR1 SGHDN and CDR2 FVKESK. With 1 base removed from V and 2 bases from J, the gap between germline ends came to 11 bases. The CDR3 consists of 15 residues. The CDR3 nucleotides read TGTGCCAGCAGCCAAGCTTTGGGTAGGCAAGAGACCCAGTACTTC. Translated, it gives CASSQALGRQETQYF.

V usage is TRBV5-4 and J usage is TRBJ2-7; tentatively, D is TRBD1 or TRBD2 (5 bases each). Germline V gene sequence: CDR1 SGHNT, CDR2 YYREEE (reference sequence). V lost 3 bases to trimming and J lost 2 bases, with 9 bases between them. This CDR3 region has 13 residues. The CDR3 here is CASSSPGPYEQYF. The CDR3 DNA is TGTGCCAGCAGCTCCCCGGGACCCTACGAGCAGTACTTC.

This rearrangement joins TRBV10-1 to TRBJ2-2, with D unresolved. Per germline, CDR1 WNHNN and CDR2 SYGVQD (reference sequence). The CDR3 is made up of 14 amino acids. V was cut by 5 bases and J by 0 bases, with 7 bases left in between. Here the CDR3 reads CASSPEPNTGELFF. The CDR3 nucleotides are TGCGCCAGCAGTCCGGAACCGAACACCGGGGAGCTGTTTTTT.